This T cell receptor beta chain was obtained from a study of blood T cells in healthy people across ages. The overall study: In model experiments, template switching was able to capture about one barcoded beta molecule for every two T cells that were present.

Notes on the study in general: Age advanced and TCR beta diversity per million T cells fell, roughly linearly.

A second PCR, run for about 6 to 11 cycles, used a sample-barcoded 5' primer plus a J-beta primer mix. TCRdb re-called the 5' RACE reads through MiXCR, storing one row per CDR3 protein. The sample includes under 800,000 distinct CDR3 sequences, roughly 20% of them seen just once. Germline CDR1 MNHEY, CDR2 SVGAGI. V shed 10 bases and J shed 1 base, with 12 bases lying between them. This CDR3 is built from 13 residues. Details on this clonotype: The antigen is not known.

The sequenced sample consisted of blood. The receptor was isolated from a man aged 70 or older in good health. The V gene is TRBV6-5, the J gene TRBJ2-3, with no clear D. DNA of the CDR3: TGTGCCACCGGCCCTCCCGGCACAGATACGCAGTATTTT. Its translation is CATGPPGTDTQYF.